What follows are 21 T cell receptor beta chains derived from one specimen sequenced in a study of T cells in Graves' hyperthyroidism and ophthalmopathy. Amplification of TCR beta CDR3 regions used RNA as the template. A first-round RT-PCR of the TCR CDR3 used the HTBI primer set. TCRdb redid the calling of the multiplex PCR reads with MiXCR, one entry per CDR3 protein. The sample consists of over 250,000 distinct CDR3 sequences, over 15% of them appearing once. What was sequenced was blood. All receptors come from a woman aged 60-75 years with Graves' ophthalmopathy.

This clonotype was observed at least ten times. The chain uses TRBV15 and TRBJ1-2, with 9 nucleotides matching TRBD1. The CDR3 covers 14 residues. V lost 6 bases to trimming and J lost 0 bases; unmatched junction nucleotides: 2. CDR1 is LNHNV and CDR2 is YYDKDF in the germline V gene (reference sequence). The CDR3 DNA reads TGTGCCACCAGGACAGGGGGAGCTAACTATGGCTACACCTTC. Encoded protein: CATRTGGANYGYTF.

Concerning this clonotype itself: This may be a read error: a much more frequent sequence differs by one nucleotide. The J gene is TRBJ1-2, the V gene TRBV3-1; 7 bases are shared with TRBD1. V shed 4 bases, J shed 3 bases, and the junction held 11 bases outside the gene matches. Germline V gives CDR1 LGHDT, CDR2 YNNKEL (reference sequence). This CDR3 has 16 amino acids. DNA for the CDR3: TGTGCCAGCAGCCTCGTACCGGGACAGTGGGACTATGGCTACACCTTC. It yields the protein CASSLVPGQWDYGYTF.

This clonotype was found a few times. The CDR3 bases are TGTGCCAGCAGCTTAGGTCTTCTGCGGTCTAGCGGGGGGAGCACAGATACGCAGTATTTT. This translates into CASSLGLLRSSGGSTDTQYF. The V call is TRBV7-9, the J call TRBJ2-3, with TRBD2 identical over 11 bases. The V and J ends lost 1 base and 0 bases, in that order; junction bases with no gene match: 12. The CDR3 totals 20 residues. Germline V gene data show CDR1 as SEHNR and CDR2 as FQNEAQ (reference sequence).

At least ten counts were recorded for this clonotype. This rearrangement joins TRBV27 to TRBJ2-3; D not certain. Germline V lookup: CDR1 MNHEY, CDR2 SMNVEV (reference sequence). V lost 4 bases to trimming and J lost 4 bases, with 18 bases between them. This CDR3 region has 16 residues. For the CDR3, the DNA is TGTGCCAGCAGTTATTTTAGAGGATCATCCCCAGATACGCAGTATTTT. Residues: CASSYFRGSSPDTQYF.

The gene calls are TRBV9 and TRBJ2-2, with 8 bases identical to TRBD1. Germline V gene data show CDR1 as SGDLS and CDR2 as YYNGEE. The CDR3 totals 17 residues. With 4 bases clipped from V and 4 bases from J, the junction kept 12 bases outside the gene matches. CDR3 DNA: TGTGCCAGCAGCCTGGGGTCCGGACAGGGTGGCACCGGGGAGCTGTTTTTT. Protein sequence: CASSLGSGQGGTGELFF. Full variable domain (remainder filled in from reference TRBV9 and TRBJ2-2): DSGVTQTPKHLITATGQRVTLRCSPRSGDLSVYWYQQSLDQGLQFLIQYYNGEERAKGNILERFSAQQFPDLHSELNLSSLELGDSALYFCASSLGSGQGGTGELFFGEGSRLTVL.

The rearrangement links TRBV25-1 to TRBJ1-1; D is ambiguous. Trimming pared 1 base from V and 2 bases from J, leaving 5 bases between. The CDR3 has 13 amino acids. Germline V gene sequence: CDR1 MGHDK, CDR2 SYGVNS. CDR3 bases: TGTGCCAGCAGTGAATCCAAAAACACTGAAGCTTTCTTT. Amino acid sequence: CASSESKNTEAFF.

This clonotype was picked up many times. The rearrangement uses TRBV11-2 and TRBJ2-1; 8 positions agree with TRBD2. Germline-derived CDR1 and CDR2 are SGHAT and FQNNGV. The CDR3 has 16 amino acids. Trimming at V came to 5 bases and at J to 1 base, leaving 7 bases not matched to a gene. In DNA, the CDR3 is TGTGCCAGCAGCCGAGTAGCGGGGCTATCCTACAATGAGCAGTTCTTC. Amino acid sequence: CASSRVAGLSYNEQFF.

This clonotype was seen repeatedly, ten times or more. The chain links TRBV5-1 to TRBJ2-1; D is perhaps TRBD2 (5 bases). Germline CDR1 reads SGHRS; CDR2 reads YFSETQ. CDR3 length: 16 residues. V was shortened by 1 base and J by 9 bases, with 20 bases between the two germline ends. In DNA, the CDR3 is TGCGCCAGCAGCTTGTCCGTCGGTTCCGGGGTCGGTGAGCAGTTCTTC. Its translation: CASSLSVGSGVGEQFF.

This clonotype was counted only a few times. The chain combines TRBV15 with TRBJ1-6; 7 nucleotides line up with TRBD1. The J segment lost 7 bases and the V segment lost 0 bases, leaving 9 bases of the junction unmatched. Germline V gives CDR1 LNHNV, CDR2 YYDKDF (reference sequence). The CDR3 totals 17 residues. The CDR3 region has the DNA TGTGCCACCAGCAGAGATGATTACAGGGGTCAGAATTCACCCCTCCACTTT. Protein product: CATSRDDYRGQNSPLHF.

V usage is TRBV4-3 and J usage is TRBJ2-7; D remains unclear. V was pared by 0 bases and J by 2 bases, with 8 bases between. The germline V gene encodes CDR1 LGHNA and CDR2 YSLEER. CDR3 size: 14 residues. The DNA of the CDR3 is TGCGCCAGCAGCCAAGAAACACTCGCCTACGAGCAGTACTTC. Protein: CASSQETLAYEQYF.

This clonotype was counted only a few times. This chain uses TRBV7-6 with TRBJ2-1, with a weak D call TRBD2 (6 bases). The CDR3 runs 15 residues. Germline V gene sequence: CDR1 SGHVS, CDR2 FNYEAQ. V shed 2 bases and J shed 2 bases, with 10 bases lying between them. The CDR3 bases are TGTGCCAGCAGCTTATCCTGGGGGGCCTACAATGAGCAGTTCTTC. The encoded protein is CASSLSWGAYNEQFF.

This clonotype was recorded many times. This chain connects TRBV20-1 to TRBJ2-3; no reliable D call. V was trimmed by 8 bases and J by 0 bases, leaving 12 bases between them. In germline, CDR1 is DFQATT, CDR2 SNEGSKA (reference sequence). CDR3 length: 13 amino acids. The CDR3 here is CSSTLVSTDTQYF. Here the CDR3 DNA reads TGCAGTTCCACCCTCGTGAGCACAGATACGCAGTATTTT.

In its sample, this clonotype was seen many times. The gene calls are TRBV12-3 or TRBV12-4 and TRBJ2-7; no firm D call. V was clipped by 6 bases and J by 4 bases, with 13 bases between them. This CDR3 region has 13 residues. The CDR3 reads CASSSPSAYEQYF. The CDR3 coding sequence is TGTGCCAGCAGCAGTCCTTCGGCTTACGAGCAGTACTTC.

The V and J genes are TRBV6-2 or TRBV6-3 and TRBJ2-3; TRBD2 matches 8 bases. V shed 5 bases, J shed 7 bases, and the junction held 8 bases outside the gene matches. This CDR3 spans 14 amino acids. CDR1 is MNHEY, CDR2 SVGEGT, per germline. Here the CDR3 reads CASSLTGGPNTQYF. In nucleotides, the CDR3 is TGTGCCAGCAGTCTTACGGGGGGGCCAAATACGCAGTATTTT.

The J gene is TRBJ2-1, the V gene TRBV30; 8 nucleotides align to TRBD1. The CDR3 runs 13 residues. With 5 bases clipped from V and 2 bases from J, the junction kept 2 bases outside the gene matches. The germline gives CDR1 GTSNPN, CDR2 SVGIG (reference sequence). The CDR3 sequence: CAWGTGAYNEQFF. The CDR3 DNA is TGTGCCTGGGGGACAGGAGCCTACAATGAGCAGTTCTTC.

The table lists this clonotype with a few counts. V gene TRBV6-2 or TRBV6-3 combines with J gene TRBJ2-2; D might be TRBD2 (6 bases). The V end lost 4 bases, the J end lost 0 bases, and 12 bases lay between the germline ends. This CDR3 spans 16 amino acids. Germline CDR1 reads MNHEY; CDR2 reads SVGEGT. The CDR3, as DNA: TGTGCCAGCAGTTCCCCCTGGGGGGCGAACACCGGGGAGCTGTTTTTT. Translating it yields CASSSPWGANTGELFF.

The CDR3 spells CASSPIGRWPTQYF. The CDR3, as DNA: TGTGCCAGCAGCCCCATTGGGAGGTGGCCGACCCAGTACTTC. The chain employs TRBV7-9 and TRBJ2-5, with D maybe TRBD2 (6 bases). Germline V gene data show CDR1 as SEHNR and CDR2 as FQNEAQ (reference sequence). The CDR3 is 14 amino acids. The germline V and J ends were trimmed by 5 bases and 7 bases, with 17 bases remaining between them.

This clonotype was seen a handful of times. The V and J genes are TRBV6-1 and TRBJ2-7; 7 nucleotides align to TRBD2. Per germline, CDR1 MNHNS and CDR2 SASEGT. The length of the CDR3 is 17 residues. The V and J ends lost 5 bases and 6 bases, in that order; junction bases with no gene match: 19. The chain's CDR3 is CASSSLGVGGGSGEQYF. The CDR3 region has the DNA TGTGCCAGCAGTTCCCTGGGGGTGGGGGGGGGGTCTGGCGAGCAGTACTTC.

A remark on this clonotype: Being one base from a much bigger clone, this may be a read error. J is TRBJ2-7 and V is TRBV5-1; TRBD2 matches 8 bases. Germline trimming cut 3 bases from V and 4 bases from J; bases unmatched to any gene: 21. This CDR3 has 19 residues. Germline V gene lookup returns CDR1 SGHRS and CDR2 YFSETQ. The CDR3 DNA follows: TGCGCCAGCAGCTCAAAAAGGACTAACGGGAGCGGGAGTCGGTACGAGCAGTACTTC. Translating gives CASSSKRTNGSGSRYEQYF.

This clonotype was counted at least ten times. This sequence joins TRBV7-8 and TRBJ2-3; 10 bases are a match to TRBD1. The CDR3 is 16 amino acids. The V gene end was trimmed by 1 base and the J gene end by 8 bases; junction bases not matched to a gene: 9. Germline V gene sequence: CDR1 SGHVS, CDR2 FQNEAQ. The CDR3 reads CASSLVGTGAQRTQYF. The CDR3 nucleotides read TGTGCCAGCAGCTTAGTTGGGACAGGGGCGCAGCGTACGCAGTATTTT. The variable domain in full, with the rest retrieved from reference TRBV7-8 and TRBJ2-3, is GAGVSQSPRYKVAKRGQDVALRCDPISGHVSLFWYQQALGQGPEFLTYFQNEAQLDKSGLPSDRFFAERPEGSVSTLKIQRTQQEDSAVYLCASSLVGTGAQRTQYFGPGTRLTVL.

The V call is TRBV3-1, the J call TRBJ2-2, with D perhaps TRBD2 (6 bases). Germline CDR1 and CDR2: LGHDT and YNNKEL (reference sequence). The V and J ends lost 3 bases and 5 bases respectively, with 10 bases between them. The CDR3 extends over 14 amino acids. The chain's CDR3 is CASSQKAGTGELFF. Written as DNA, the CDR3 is TGTGCCAGCAGCCAGAAGGCGGGAACCGGGGAGCTGTTTTTT.